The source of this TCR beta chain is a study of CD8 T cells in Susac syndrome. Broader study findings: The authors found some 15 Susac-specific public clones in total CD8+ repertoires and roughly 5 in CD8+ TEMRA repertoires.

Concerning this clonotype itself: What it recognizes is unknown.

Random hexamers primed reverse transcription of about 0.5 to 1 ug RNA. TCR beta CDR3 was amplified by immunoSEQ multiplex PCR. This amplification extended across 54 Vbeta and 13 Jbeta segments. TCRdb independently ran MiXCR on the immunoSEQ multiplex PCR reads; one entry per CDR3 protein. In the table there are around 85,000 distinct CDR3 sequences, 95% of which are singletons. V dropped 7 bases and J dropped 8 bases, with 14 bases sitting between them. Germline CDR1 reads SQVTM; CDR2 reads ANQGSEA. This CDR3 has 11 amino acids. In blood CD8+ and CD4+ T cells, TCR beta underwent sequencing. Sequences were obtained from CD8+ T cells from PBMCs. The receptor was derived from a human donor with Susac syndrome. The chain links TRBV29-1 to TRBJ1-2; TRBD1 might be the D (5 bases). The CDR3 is CSGTGGLGYTF. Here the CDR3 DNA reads TGCAGCGGAACCGGGGGTCTAGGCTACACCTTC. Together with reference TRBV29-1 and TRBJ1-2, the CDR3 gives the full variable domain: SAVISQKPSRDICQRGTSLTIQCQVDSQVTMMFWYRQQPGQSLTLIATANQGSEATYESGFVIDKFPISRPNLTFSTLTVSNMSPEDSSIYLCSGTGGLGYTFGSGTRLTVV.